This T cell receptor (beta chain) was sequenced in a study of T cells in Graves' hyperthyroidism and ophthalmopathy. The germline CDR1 and CDR2 sequences are SEHNR and FQNEAQ (reference sequence). The CDR3 loop spans 16 amino acids. Amplification yielded TCR beta CDR3 regions, with RNA transcripts as the source. An initial round of RT-PCR targeting the TCR CDR3 relied on the HTBI primer set. Via MiXCR, TCRdb re-called the multiplex PCR reads, giving one row per CDR3 protein. Of more than 45,000 distinct CDR3 sequences in the sample, just under 50% were seen once. Note on this clonotype: A read error may produce the germline difference seen at one junction end.

The specimen sequenced was blood. This chain links TRBV7-9 with TRBJ2-1; possible D gene TRBD2, 5 bases. This TCR came from a woman aged 25 to 45 with Graves' ophthalmopathy. CDR3: CASSVAPRLERDEQVF. As DNA, the CDR3 is TGTGCCAGCAGCGTAGCGCCGAGACTTGAAAGAGATGAGCAGGTCTTC.